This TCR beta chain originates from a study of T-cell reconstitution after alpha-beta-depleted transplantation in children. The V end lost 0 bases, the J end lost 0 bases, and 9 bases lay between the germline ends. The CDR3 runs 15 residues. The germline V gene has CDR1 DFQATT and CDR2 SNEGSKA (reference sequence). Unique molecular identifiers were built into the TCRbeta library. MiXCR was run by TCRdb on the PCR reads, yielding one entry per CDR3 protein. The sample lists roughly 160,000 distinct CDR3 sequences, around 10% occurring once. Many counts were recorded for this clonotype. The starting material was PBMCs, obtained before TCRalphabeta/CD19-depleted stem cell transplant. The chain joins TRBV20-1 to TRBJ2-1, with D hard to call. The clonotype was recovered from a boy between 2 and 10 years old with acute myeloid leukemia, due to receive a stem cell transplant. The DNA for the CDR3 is TGCAGTGCTAGAGATATAGAGAGCTCCTACAATGAGCAGTTCTTC. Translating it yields CSARDIESSYNEQFF.